This is a list of T cell receptor beta chains from one sample in a study of response to subunit inactivated influenza vaccine. MiXCR, run by TCRdb on the RT-PCR reads, gives a single entry per CDR3 protein. The sample holds roughly 500,000 distinct CDR3 sequences, approximately 24% seen once. The same data also went into a second study, on T cells expressing NK-cell markers.

Sample: CD4+ T cells sorted from PBMCs, taken roughly 12 days after vaccination. Every receptor here comes from a man in his forties or fifties who received an inactivated influenza vaccine. Both conserved end residues are part of each CDR3. The D gene is left open where the match is weak. Only part of the rows carry a size: once, few, many, or a class if the clone is expanded.

CDR3 length,J gene,D gene,V gene,clone size,CDR3 protein,CDR3 DNA
17,TRBJ2-4,TRBD1,TRBV6-1,NA,CASSEALPGTGKNIQYF,TGTGCCAGCAGTGAAGCATTACCCGGGACAGGGAAAAACATTCAGTACTTC
15,TRBJ2-1,NA,TRBV11-2,NA,CASSDSGVSYNEQFF,TGTGCCAGCAGCGATTCAGGGGTATCCTACAATGAGCAGTTCTTC
17,TRBJ2-1,TRBD2,TRBV6-1,NA,CASTHSGSGLAGDEQFF,TGTGCCAGCACCCACTCCGGATCAGGGCTAGCGGGCGATGAGCAGTTCTTC
15,TRBJ2-7,TRBD2,TRBV18,NA,CASSPTSGTTYEQYF,TGTGCCAGCTCACCTACTAGCGGGACGACCTACGAGCAGTACTTC
13,TRBJ1-6,TRBD1,TRBV29-1,few,CSDPGQAISPLHF,TGCAGCGACCCGGGACAGGCTATTTCACCCCTCCACTTT
15,TRBJ2-1,TRBD2,TRBV6-2/TRBV6-3,NA,CASSDSGTSGTEQFF,TGTGCCAGCAGTGACTCCGGGACTAGCGGGACTGAGCAGTTCTTC
16,TRBJ2-2,TRBD2,TRBV12-3/TRBV12-4,many,CASSPRTSGSGGELFF,TGTGCCAGCAGTCCTCGGACTAGCGGGAGTGGTGGGGAGCTGTTTTTT
12,TRBJ1-5,NA,TRBV24-1,few,CATSAQLGPQHF,TGTGCCACCAGCGCTCAGCTTGGGCCCCAGCATTTT
17,TRBJ2-1,TRBD1,TRBV5-1,few,CASSLRTRDRGYNEQFF,TGCGCCAGCAGCTTAAGAACCCGGGACAGGGGGTACAATGAGCAGTTCTTC
16,TRBJ1-3,NA,TRBV20-1,NA,CSARDWLAPSGNTIYF,TGCAGTGCTAGAGATTGGTTAGCGCCTTCTGGAAACACCATATATTTT
14,TRBJ2-2,NA,TRBV11-2,many,CASSLGRLSGELFF,TGTGCCAGCAGCTTAGGTCGACTGAGCGGGGAGCTGTTTTTT
14,TRBJ2-3,TRBD2,TRBV4-1,NA,CASSQETSSNTQYF,TGCGCCAGCAGCCAGGAGACTAGCTCAAATACGCAGTATTTT
14,TRBJ2-7,NA,TRBV29-1,many,CSATPLGRTYEQYF,TGCAGCGCCACGCCCCTGGGACGGACCTACGAGCAGTACTTC
15,TRBJ2-3,NA,TRBV15,NA,CATRDRVGSIDTQYF,TGTGCCACCAGGGACCGCGTTGGGTCGATAGATACGCAGTATTTT
14,TRBJ2-3,NA,TRBV24-1,few,CATSEPREADTQYF,TGTGCCACCAGTGAACCCAGGGAGGCAGATACGCAGTATTTT
15,TRBJ2-1,NA,TRBV7-6,few,CASSLEGGGGNEQFF,TGTGCCAGCAGCTTAGAAGGAGGGGGGGGCAATGAGCAGTTCTTC
14,TRBJ2-3,NA,TRBV5-4,NA,CASHLRGYTDTQYF,TGTGCCAGTCACTTGCGGGGATACACAGATACGCAGTATTTT
14,TRBJ2-7,NA,TRBV27,few,CASSPRWQAREQYF,TGTGCCAGCAGTCCCCGGTGGCAGGCCCGGGAGCAGTACTTC
14,TRBJ2-7,NA,TRBV3-1,few,CASSQASHLYEQYF,TGTGCCAGCAGCCAAGCATCCCATCTTTACGAGCAGTACTTC
15,TRBJ2-3,NA,TRBV20-1,NA,CSASHFSVRGDTQYF,TGCAGTGCTAGCCACTTTAGCGTTCGTGGAGATACGCAGTATTTT
16,TRBJ2-7,NA,TRBV12-3/TRBV12-4,NA,CASSSQGPLSSYEQYF,TGTGCCAGCAGTTCCCAGGGCCCCCTCAGCTCCTACGAGCAGTACTTC
15,TRBJ2-1,NA,TRBV3-1,few,CASSQRGRRYNEQFF,TGTGCCAGCAGCCAGCGGGGTCGTCGATACAATGAGCAGTTCTTC
17,TRBJ2-3,NA,TRBV7-2,NA,CASSLRLAWSSTDTQYF,TGTGCCAGCAGCTTACGTTTAGCGTGGTCGAGCACAGATACGCAGTATTTT
15,TRBJ2-7,NA,TRBV15,few,CATSSYAGPPNEQYF,TGTGCCACCAGCAGCTACGCGGGACCCCCCAACGAGCAGTACTTC
14,TRBJ2-1,NA,TRBV29-1,NA,CSATTIQGMNEQFF,TGCAGCGCGACAACGATCCAAGGGATGAATGAGCAGTTCTTC
13,TRBJ2-3,TRBD2,TRBV6-2/TRBV6-3,few,CATKLAGTDTQYF,TGTGCCACCAAATTAGCGGGAACAGATACGCAGTATTTT
18,TRBJ2-7,NA,TRBV11-1,NA,CASSLGGRGRRGNYEQYF,TGTGCCAGCAGCTTAGGGGGCCGAGGGCGGAGAGGGAACTACGAGCAGTACTTC